This TCR beta chain came from a study of blood T cell repertoires in COVID-19. Study details: T cells, B-cell-depleted T cells, or PBMCs supplied cDNA or gDNA.

Sequencing was performed with immunoSEQ multiplex PCR; in TCRdb, only in-frame clones are kept and a portion is missing. The table includes 40,000 to 50,000 clones, about 85% detected once. Germline V gene lookup returns CDR1 SGHRS and CDR2 YFSETQ. Trimming removed 2 bases from V and 1 base from J; junction bases left unmatched: 7. The length of the CDR3 is 18 residues. The receptor was derived from a man between 60 and 75 years old with acute or convalescent COVID-19. The chain is built from TRBV5-1 and TRBJ2-2; 11 bases line up with TRBD2. Material for sequencing was peripheral blood. The CDR3 protein is CASSLQSSGGLNTGELFF. The CDR3, as DNA: TGCGCCAGCAGCTTACAGTCTAGCGGGGGGCTGAACACCGGGGAGCTGTTTTTT. The complete variable domain, with remaining parts taken from reference TRBV5-1 and TRBJ2-2, reads KAGVTQTPRYLIKTRGQQVTLSCSPISGHRSVSWYQQTPGQGLQFLFEYFSETQRNKGNFPGRFSGRQFSNSRSEMNVSTLELGDSALYLCASSLQSSGGLNTGELFFGEGSRLTVL.